This T cell receptor (beta chain) was recovered during a study of OX40 agonist ivuxolimab in advanced cancers. Study details: Patients took ivuxolimab, an agonistic anti-OX40 (CD134) antibody. Hepatocellular carcinoma, melanoma, renal cell or head and neck cancer affected the dose-escalation patients. The study's findings and limits: In CD8+ T cells, expanded clones were on average more numerous than in CD4+.

Note on this clone: What it binds is unknown.

The CDR3 runs to 15 residues. Germline CDR1 and CDR2: MNHNS and SASEGT. The V end was cut by 1 base, the J end by 5 bases, with 14 bases between. The method was immunoSEQ multiplex PCR; TCRdb's version includes in-frame clones alone and lacks a portion of them. The sample records roughly 62,000 clones, roughly 85% being singletons. The TCR sequence derives from an adult with an advanced solid tumor such as melanoma, head and neck, liver or kidney cancer. The V and J genes are TRBV6-1 and TRBJ1-2, with D hard to call. Sample: CD4+ or CD8+ T cells sorted from blood, taken in a trial of the OX40 agonist ivuxolimab. CDR3 DNA: TGTGCCAGCAGTGAAGAGTACAACGGCAATTATGGCTACACCTTC. This sequence encodes CASSEEYNGNYGYTF.